The entry below describes one T cell receptor (beta chain). The antigen is undetermined. The CDR3 contains 13 residues. Germline V gene sequence: CDR1 SNHLY, CDR2 FYNNEI. The germline V and J ends were trimmed by 8 bases and 4 bases, with 11 bases remaining between them. The data derive from a study of cytomegalovirus exposure and HLA in healthy donors. Study-wide context: The 500 to 850 first-cohort repertoires and the approximately 130 validation repertoires shared the same platform, a later analysis reported. Points from the study as a whole: Rare TCR sequences predominated, though certain public TCRs were found in many donors. The tendency of first-cohort TCR clusters to co-occur in the 100 to 150 validation repertoires emerged from a later analysis. A list of 150 or so TCR beta chains associated with cytomegalovirus was given.

Clones were read by immunoSEQ multiplex PCR, and TCRdb kept only the in-frame ones, dropping some. Counted here are approximately 71,000 clones, about 90% occurring once; the ten biggest clones make up around 3%. This chain connects TRBV2 to TRBJ1-4; D might be TRBD1 (5 bases). Sequenced material: PBMCs. The source is a young man in good health and CMV-seronegative. The CDR3 nucleotides read TGTGCCAGCGGGGGAGGGGATAATGAAAAACTGTTTTTT. It yields the protein CASGGGDNEKLFF.